The 12 T cell receptor beta chains below were found in one sample sequenced in a study of cytomegalovirus exposure and HLA in healthy donors. Use of 60 Vbeta and 13 Jbeta primers characterized the PCR. Clones were sequenced by immunoSEQ multiplex PCR, and TCRdb holds only the in-frame ones, with some missing. Among more than 55,000 clones listed, approximately 83% were seen once. The material sequenced was PBMCs. The origin of the receptors is a man aged 25-40 years in good health and CMV-seronegative.

The chain has TRBV19 and TRBJ1-2; D may be TRBD1 (5 bases). CDR1 is LNHDA and CDR2 is SQIVND in the germline V gene (reference sequence). The V end was cut by 6 bases, the J end by 6 bases, with 17 bases between. The CDR3 covers 14 residues. DNA of the CDR3: TGTGCCAGTAGCCAGAGCAGGCGGGGCGATGGCTACACCTTC. It codes for CASSQSRRGDGYTF.

This chain links TRBV7-6 with TRBJ2-1; 9 bases map to TRBD2. Trimming removed 5 bases from V and 9 bases from J; junction bases left unmatched: 20. The CDR3 runs to 18 residues. Germline CDR1 and CDR2: SGHVS and FNYEAQ. The CDR3 spells CASSLSRPVRTSVAEQFF. In DNA form, the CDR3 reads TGTGCCAGCAGCCTCAGCCGGCCGGTACGGACTAGCGTGGCTGAGCAGTTCTTC.

The J gene is TRBJ1-1, the V gene TRBV7-2, with 7 positions matching TRBD1. The germline V gene encodes CDR1 SGHTA and CDR2 FQGNSA. The CDR3 extends over 14 amino acids. V was pared by 3 bases and J by 1 base, with 2 bases of the junction left unmatched. CDR3 in amino acids: CASSFGTANTEAFF. The CDR3 region has the DNA TGTGCCAGCAGCTTCGGGACAGCGAACACTGAAGCTTTCTTT.

This sequence joins TRBV2 and TRBJ2-7; tentative D call: TRBD2 (5 bases). Trimming pared 6 bases from V and 0 bases from J, leaving 6 bases between. Per germline, CDR1 SNHLY and CDR2 FYNNEI. This CDR3 is 12 amino acids long. The CDR3 here is CASRGSSYEQYF. The CDR3 DNA reads as TGTGCCAGCAGGGGGAGCTCCTACGAGCAGTACTTC.

The chain carries TRBV27 and TRBJ2-1, with D uncertain. The V and J ends lost 3 bases and 4 bases respectively, with 7 bases between them. Germline-derived CDR1 and CDR2 are MNHEY and SMNVEV (reference sequence). The CDR3 loop spans 13 amino acids. The CDR3 sequence is CASSFKEYNEQFF. The DNA for the CDR3 is TGTGCCAGCAGTTTTAAGGAGTACAATGAGCAGTTCTTC.

In regard to this clone: At one end the junction does not follow the germline gene, possibly because of a read error. The V gene is TRBV18, the J gene TRBJ2-5; tentatively, D is TRBD1 (5 bases). Germline V gene sequence: CDR1 KGHSH, CDR2 LQKENI. The CDR3 has 14 residues. Here the CDR3 DNA reads TGTGCCAACTCACCACGGACATTCCAAGAGACCCAGTACTTC. Residues: CANSPRTFQETQYF.

This chain uses TRBV5-1 with TRBJ1-1; tentative D call: TRBD1 (5 bases). Germline CDR1 SGHRS, CDR2 YFSETQ. V lost 0 bases, J lost 1 base, and 10 bases lay in between. There are 15 residues in the CDR3. CDR3 residues: CASSLEGHPNTEAFF. CDR3 nucleotides: TGCGCCAGCAGCTTGGAGGGGCATCCGAACACTGAAGCTTTCTTT. The full variable domain, its missing parts supplied by reference TRBV5-1 and TRBJ1-1, is KAGVTQTPRYLIKTRGQQVTLSCSPISGHRSVSWYQQTPGQGLQFLFEYFSETQRNKGNFPGRFSGRQFSNSRSEMNVSTLELGDSALYLCASSLEGHPNTEAFFGQGTRLTVV.

V gene TRBV6-5 combines with J gene TRBJ1-2, with 12 bases fitting TRBD1. The junction had 6 bases not matched to a gene; V was cut back by 0 bases and J by 7 bases. This CDR3 has 16 amino acids. The germline V gene encodes CDR1 MNHEY and CDR2 SVGAGI. CDR3 region: CASSYSEGTGGFGYTF. In DNA form, the CDR3 reads TGTGCCAGCAGTTACTCGGAGGGGACAGGGGGCTTTGGCTACACCTTC.

The rearrangement uses TRBV4-2 and TRBJ1-1; weak D call: TRBD1 (5 bases). Trimming took 0 bases from V and 0 from J, leaving 11 bases between them. The CDR3 is 16 amino acids. Germline V gives CDR1 LGHNA, CDR2 YNFKEQ. DNA of the CDR3: TGTGCCAGCAGCCAAGAGGGGGGACCGCTGAACACTGAAGCTTTCTTT. Residues: CASSQEGGPLNTEAFF.

The rearrangement joins TRBV11-2 to TRBJ2-5, with a weak D call TRBD2 (8 bases). V was pared by 0 bases and J by 13 bases, with 15 bases between. Per germline, CDR1 SGHAT and CDR2 FQNNGV. The CDR3 runs 13 residues. In DNA form, the CDR3 reads TGTGCCAGCAGCTTAGAGAGCAGGGGGACTAGGTACTTC. It yields the protein CASSLESRGTRYF. Together with reference TRBV11-2 and TRBJ2-5, the CDR3 gives the full variable domain: EAGVAQSPRYKIIEKRQSVAFWCNPISGHATLYWYQQILGQGPKLLIQFQNNGVVDDSQLPKDRFSAERLKGVDSTLKIQPAKLEDSAVYLCASSLESRGTRYFGPGTRLLVL.

This chain uses TRBV6-5 with TRBJ2-2, with D possibly matching TRBD2 (6 bases). The CDR3 loop spans 13 amino acids. Germline assignment: CDR1 MNHEY and CDR2 SVGAGI. Trimming left V 2 bases short and J 7 bases short, with 8 bases between. CDR3 loop: CASSYGTGGELFF. The CDR3 DNA is TGTGCCAGCAGTTACGGGACTGGCGGGGAGCTGTTTTTT.

The J gene is TRBJ2-1, the V gene TRBV19; maybe TRBD2 (6 bases). Trimming took off 5 bases at V and 5 bases at J, with 16 bases between the two ends. CDR1 and CDR2 (germline): LNHDA, SQIVND (reference sequence). The CDR3 is 15 residues long. CDR3 protein: CASSLGGGGNNEQFF. The CDR3 nucleotides read TGTGCCAGTAGTCTCGGTGGCGGAGGGAACAATGAGCAGTTCTTC.